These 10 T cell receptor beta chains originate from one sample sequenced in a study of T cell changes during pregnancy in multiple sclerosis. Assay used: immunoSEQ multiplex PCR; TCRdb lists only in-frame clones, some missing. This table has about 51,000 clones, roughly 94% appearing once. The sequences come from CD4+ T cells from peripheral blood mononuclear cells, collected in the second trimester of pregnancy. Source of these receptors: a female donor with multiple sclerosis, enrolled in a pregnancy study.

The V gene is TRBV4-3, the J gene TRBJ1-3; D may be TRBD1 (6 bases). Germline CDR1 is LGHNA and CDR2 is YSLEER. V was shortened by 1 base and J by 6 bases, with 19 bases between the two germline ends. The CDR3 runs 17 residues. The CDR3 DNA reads TGCGCCAGCAGCCAAGGACCCCCGGGGGGCCCTGCAAACACCATATATTTT. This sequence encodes CASSQGPPGGPANTIYF.

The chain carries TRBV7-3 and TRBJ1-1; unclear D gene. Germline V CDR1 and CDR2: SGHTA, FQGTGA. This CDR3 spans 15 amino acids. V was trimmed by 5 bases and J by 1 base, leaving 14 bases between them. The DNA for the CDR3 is TGTGCCAGCAGCCCGACCCCAGGATCGAACACTGAAGCTTTCTTT. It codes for CASSPTPGSNTEAFF.

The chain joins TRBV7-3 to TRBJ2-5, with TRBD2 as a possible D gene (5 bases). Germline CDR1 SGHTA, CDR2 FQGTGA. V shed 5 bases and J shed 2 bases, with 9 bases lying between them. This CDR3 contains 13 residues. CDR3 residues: CASSPDSQETQYF. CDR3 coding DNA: TGTGCCAGCAGCCCGGACTCACAAGAGACCCAGTACTTC.

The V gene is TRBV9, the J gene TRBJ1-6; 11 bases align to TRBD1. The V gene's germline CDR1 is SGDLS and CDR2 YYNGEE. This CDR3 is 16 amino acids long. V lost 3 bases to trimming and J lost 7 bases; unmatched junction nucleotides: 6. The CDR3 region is CASSAPDRGRNSPLHF. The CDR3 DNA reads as TGTGCCAGCAGCGCCCCGGACAGGGGGCGGAATTCACCCCTCCACTTT. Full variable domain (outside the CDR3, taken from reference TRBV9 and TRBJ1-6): DSGVTQTPKHLITATGQRVTLRCSPRSGDLSVYWYQQSLDQGLQFLIQYYNGEERAKGNILERFSAQQFPDLHSELNLSSLELGDSALYFCASSAPDRGRNSPLHFGNGTRLTVT.

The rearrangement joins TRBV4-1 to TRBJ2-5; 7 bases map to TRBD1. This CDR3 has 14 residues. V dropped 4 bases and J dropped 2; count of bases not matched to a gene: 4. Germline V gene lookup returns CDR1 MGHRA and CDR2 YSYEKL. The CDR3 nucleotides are TGCGCCAGCAGCCTGGACAGGTTTCAAGAGACCCAGTACTTC. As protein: CASSLDRFQETQYF.

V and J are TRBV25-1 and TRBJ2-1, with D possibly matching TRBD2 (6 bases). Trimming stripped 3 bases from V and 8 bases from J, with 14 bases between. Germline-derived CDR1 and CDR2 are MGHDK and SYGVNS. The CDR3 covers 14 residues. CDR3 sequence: CASSDRPGLHEQFF. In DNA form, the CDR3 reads TGTGCCAGCAGTGATCGCCCGGGACTTCATGAGCAGTTCTTC.

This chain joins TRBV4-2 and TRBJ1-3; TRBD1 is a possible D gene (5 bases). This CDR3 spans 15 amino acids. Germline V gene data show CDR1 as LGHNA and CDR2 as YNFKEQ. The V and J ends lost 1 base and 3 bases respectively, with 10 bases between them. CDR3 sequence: CASSQVLGGGNTIYF. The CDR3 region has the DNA TGTGCCAGCAGCCAAGTATTGGGGGGTGGAAACACCATATATTTT.

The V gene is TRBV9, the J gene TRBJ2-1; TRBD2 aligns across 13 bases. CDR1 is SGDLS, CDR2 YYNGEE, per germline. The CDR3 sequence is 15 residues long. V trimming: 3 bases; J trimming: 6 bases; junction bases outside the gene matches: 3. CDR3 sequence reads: CASSATSGGANEQFF. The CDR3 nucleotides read TGTGCCAGCAGCGCCACTAGCGGGGGGGCCAATGAGCAGTTCTTC. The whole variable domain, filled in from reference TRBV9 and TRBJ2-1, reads DSGVTQTPKHLITATGQRVTLRCSPRSGDLSVYWYQQSLDQGLQFLIQYYNGEERAKGNILERFSAQQFPDLHSELNLSSLELGDSALYFCASSATSGGANEQFFGPGTRLTVL.

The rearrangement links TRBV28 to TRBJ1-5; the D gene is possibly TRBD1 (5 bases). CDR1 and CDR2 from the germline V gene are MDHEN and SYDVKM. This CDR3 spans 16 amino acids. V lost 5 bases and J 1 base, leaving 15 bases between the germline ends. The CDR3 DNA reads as TGTGCCAGCAGTCCGGAGGTGGGGGGGAGCAATCAGCCCCAGCATTTT. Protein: CASSPEVGGSNQPQHF.

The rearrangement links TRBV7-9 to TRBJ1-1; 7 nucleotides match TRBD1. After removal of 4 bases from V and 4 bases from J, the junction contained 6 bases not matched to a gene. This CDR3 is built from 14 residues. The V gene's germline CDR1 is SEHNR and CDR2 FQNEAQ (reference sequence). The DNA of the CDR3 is TGTGCCAGCAGCTCTTTAGGGGGCCGCACTGAAGCTTTCTTT. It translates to CASSSLGGRTEAFF.